The T cell receptor (beta chain) described here comes from a study of PD-L1 blockade in urothelial cancer. Time point in this sample: peripheral blood 6 weeks after treatment start. Method: immunoSEQ multiplex PCR; TCRdb's copy keeps in-frame clones and lacks some. Among about 120,000 clones listed, more than 85% were seen once. The length of the CDR3 is 14 residues. V dropped 2 bases and J dropped 4 bases, with 11 bases sitting between them. The germline V gene has CDR1 MNHNY and CDR2 SVGAGI (reference sequence). The source was PBMCs, collected around atezolizumab (anti-PD-L1) treatment. This receptor was taken from a man aged 55 to 70 with urothelial cancer. The rearrangement uses TRBV6-6 and TRBJ2-5; D uncertain. Written as DNA, the CDR3 is TGTGCCAGCAGTTACCTCAGGTTGGGAGAGACCCAGTACTTC. The encoded protein is CASSYLRLGETQYF.